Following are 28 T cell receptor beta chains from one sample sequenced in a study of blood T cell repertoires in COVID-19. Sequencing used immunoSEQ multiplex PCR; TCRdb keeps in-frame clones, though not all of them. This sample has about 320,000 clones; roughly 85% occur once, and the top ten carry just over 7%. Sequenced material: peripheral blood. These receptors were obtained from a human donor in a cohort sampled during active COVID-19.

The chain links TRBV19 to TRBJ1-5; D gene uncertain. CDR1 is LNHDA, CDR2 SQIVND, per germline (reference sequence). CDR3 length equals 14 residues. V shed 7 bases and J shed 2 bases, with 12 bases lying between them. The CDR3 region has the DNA TGTGCCAGTAAGACACCCGGCGGCAATCAGCCCCAGCATTTT. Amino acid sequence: CASKTPGGNQPQHF.

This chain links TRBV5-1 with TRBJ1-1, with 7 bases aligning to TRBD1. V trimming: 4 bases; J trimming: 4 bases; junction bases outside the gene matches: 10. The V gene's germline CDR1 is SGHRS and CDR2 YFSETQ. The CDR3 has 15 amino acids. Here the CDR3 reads CASSPIVRGLTEAFF. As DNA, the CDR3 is TGCGCCAGCAGCCCAATTGTTAGGGGGCTCACTGAAGCTTTCTTT.

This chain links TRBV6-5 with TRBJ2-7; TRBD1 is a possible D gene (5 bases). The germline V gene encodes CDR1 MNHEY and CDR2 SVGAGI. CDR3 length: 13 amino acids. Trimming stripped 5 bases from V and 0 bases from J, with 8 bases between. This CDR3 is CASSQGLSYEQYF. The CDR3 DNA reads TGTGCCAGCAGTCAGGGCCTCTCCTACGAGCAGTACTTC.

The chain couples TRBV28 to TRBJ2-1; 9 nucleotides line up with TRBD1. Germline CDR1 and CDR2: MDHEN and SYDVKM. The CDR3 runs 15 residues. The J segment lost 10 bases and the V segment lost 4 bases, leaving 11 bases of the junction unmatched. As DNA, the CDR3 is TGTGCCAGCAGTTCCTCTGGACAGGGGCACGGGGAGCAGTTCTTC. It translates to CASSSSGQGHGEQFF.

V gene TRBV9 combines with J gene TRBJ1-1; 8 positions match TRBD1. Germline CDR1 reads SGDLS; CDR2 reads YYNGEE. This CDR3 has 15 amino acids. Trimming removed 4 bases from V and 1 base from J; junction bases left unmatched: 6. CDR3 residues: CASSTMDRANTEAFF. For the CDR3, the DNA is TGTGCCAGCAGCACCATGGACAGGGCGAACACTGAAGCTTTCTTT. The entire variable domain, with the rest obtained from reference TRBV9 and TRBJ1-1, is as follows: DSGVTQTPKHLITATGQRVTLRCSPRSGDLSVYWYQQSLDQGLQFLIQYYNGEERAKGNILERFSAQQFPDLHSELNLSSLELGDSALYFCASSTMDRANTEAFFGQGTRLTVV.

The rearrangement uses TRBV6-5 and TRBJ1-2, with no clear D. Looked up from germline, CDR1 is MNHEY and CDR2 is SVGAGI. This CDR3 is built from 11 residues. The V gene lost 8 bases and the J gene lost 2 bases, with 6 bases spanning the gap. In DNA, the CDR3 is TGTGCCAGCGGAGGGAACTATGGCTACACCTTC. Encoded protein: CASGGNYGYTF.

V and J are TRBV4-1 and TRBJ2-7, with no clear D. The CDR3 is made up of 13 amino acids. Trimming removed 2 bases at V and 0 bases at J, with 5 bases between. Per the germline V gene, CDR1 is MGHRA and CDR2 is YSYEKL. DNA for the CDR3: TGCGCCAGCAGCCAACAGAACTCCTACGAGCAGTACTTC. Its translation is CASSQQNSYEQYF.

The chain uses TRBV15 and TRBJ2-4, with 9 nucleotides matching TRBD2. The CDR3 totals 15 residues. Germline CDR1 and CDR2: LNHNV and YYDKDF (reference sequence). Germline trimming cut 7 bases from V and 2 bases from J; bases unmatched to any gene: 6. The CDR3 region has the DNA TGTGCCACCATCCCGCGGGGGGGGCCCAAAAACATTCAGTACTTC. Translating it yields CATIPRGGPKNIQYF.

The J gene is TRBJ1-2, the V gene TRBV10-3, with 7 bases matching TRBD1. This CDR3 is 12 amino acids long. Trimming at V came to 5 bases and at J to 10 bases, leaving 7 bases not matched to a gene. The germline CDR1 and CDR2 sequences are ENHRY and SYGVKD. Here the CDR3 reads CAISSDRQYYTF. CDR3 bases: TGTGCCATCAGTTCGGACAGGCAATACTACACCTTC.

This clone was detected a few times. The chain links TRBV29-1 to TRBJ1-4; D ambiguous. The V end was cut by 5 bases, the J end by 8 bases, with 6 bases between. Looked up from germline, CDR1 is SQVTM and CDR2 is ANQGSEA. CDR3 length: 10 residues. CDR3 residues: CSVSQEKLFF. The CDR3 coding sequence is TGCAGCGTTTCCCAAGAAAAACTGTTTTTT.

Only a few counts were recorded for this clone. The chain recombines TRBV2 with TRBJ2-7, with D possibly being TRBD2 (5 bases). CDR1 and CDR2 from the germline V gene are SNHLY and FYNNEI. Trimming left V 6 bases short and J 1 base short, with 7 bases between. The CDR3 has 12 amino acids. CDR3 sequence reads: CASREVSYEQYF. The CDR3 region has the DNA TGTGCCAGCAGGGAGGTTTCCTACGAGCAGTACTTC.

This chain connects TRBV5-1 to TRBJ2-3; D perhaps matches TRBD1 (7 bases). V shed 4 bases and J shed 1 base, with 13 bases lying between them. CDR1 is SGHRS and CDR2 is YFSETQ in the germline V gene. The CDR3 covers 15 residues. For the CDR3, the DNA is TGCGCCAGCAGCAGAGGCAGGGGGGGCACAGATACGCAGTATTTT. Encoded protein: CASSRGRGGTDTQYF.

CDR3 sequence (DNA): TGTGCCAGCGATGGGGCAGGCTTCTATGGCTACACCTTC. Translated: CASDGAGFYGYTF. The V and J genes are TRBV6-5 and TRBJ1-2; a possible D gene is TRBD1 (5 bases). Germline lookup yields CDR1 MNHEY and CDR2 SVGAGI. Trimming pared 8 bases from V and 4 bases from J, leaving 14 bases between. The CDR3 is made up of 13 amino acids.

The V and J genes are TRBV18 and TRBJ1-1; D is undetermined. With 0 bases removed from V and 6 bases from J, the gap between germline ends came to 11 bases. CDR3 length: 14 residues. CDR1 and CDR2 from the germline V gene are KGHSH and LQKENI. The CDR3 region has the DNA TGTGCCAGCTCACCACCCCCGGGAGCCTCTGAAGCTTTCTTT. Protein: CASSPPPGASEAFF.

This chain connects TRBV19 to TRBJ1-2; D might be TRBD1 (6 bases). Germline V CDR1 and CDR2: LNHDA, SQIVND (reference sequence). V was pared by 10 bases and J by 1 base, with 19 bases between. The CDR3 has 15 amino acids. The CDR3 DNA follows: TGTGCCAACCCTCACGGGACAACTGATAACTATGGCTACACCTTC. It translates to CANPHGTTDNYGYTF.

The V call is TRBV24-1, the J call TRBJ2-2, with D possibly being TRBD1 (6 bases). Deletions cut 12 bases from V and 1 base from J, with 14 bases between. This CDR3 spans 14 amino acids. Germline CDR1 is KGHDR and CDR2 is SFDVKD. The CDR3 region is CAAAGTLNTGELFF. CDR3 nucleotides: TGTGCCGCGGCCGGGACATTGAACACCGGGGAGCTGTTTTTT.

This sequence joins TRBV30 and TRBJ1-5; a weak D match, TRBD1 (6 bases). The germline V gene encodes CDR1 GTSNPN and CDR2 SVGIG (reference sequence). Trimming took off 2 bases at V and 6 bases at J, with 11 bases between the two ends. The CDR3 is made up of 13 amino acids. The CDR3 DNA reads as TGTGCCTGGAGTCCGCAGGGGTCTCAGCCCCAGCATTTT. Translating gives CAWSPQGSQPQHF.

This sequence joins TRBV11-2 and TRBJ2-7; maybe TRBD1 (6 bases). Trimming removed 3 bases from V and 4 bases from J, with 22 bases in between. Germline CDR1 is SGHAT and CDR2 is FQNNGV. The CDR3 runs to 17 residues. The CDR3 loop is CASSFPRETGNFYEQYF. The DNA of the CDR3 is TGTGCCAGCAGCTTCCCAAGGGAGACAGGCAACTTTTACGAGCAGTACTTC. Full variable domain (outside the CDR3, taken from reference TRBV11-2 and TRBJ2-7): EAGVAQSPRYKIIEKRQSVAFWCNPISGHATLYWYQQILGQGPKLLIQFQNNGVVDDSQLPKDRFSAERLKGVDSTLKIQPAKLEDSAVYLCASSFPRETGNFYEQYFGPGTRLTVT.

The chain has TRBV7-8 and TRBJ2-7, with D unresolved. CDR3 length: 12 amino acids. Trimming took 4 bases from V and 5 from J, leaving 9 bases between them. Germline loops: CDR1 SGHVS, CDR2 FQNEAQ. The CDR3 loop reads CASSSLSNEQYF. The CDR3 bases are TGTGCCAGCAGCTCCCTCTCTAACGAGCAGTACTTC. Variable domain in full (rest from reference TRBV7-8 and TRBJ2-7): GAGVSQSPRYKVAKRGQDVALRCDPISGHVSLFWYQQALGQGPEFLTYFQNEAQLDKSGLPSDRFFAERPEGSVSTLKIQRTQQEDSAVYLCASSSLSNEQYFGPGTRLTVT.

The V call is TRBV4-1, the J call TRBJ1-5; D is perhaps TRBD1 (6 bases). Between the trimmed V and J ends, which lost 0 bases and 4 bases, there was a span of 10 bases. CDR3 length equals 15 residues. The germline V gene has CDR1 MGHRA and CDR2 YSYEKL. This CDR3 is CASSQETGLNQPQHF. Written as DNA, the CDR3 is TGCGCCAGCAGCCAAGAAACAGGGCTAAATCAGCCCCAGCATTTT.

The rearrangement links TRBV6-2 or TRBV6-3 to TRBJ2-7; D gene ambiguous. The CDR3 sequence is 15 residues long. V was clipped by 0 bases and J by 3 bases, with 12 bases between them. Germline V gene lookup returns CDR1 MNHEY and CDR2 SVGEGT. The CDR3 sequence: CASSYSLRGFYEQYF. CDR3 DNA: TGTGCCAGCAGTTACTCACTGCGCGGTTTCTACGAGCAGTACTTC.

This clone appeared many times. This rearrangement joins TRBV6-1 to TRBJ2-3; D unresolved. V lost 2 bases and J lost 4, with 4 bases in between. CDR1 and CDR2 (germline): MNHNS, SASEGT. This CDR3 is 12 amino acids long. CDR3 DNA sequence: TGTGCCAGCAGTGAAATAGCAGATACGCAGTATTTT. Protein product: CASSEIADTQYF.

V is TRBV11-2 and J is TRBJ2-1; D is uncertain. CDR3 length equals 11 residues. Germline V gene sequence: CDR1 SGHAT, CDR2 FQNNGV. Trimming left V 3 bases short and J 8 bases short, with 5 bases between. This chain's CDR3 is CASSFSYEQFF. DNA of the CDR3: TGTGCCAGCAGCTTTAGCTATGAGCAGTTCTTC.

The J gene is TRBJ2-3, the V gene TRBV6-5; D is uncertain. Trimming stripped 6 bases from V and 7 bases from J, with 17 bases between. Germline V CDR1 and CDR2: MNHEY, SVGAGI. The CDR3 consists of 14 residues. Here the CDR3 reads CASSSPLRGYTQYF. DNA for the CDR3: TGTGCCAGCAGCTCCCCGCTAAGAGGCTATACGCAGTATTTT.

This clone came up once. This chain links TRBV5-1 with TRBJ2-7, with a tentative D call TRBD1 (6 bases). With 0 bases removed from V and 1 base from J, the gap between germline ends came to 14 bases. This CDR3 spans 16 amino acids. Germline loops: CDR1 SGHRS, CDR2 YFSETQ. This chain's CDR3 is CASSLEGWTESYEQYF. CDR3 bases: TGCGCCAGCAGCTTGGAGGGCTGGACAGAGTCCTACGAGCAGTACTTC.

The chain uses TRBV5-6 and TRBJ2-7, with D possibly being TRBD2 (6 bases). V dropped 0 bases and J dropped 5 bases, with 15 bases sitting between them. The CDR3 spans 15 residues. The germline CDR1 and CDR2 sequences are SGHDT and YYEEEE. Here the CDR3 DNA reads TGTGCCAGCAGCTTGGCCGGGAGTATAGCAAACGAGCAGTACTTC. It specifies CASSLAGSIANEQYF.

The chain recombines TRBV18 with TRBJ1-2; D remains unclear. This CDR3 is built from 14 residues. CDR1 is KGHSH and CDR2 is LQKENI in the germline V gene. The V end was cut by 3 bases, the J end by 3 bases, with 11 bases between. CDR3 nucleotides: TGTGCCAGCTCACCCGCCGCCGGGGACTATGGCTACACCTTC. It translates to CASSPAAGDYGYTF.

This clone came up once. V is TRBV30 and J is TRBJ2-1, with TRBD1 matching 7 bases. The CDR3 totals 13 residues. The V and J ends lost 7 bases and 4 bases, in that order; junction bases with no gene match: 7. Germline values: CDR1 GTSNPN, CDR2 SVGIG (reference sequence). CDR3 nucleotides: TGTGCCTACCACAGGGGACGGTACAATGAGCAGTTCTTC. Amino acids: CAYHRGRYNEQFF. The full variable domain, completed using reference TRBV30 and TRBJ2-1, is SQTIHQWPATLVQPVGSPLSLECTVEGTSNPNLYWYRQAAGRGLQLLFYSVGIGQISSEVPQNLSASRPQDRQFILSSKKLLLSDSGFYLCAYHRGRYNEQFFGPGTRLTVL.